The next 22 T cell receptor beta chains were all read from a single sample in a study of blood T cells in healthy people across ages. A second PCR of about 6 to 12 cycles used a sample-barcoded 5' primer and a J-beta primer mix. TCRdb reprocessed the 5' RACE reads with MiXCR, giving one entry per CDR3 protein. The sample lists around 1,900,000 distinct CDR3 sequences, approximately 39% seen once, with 23% in the top ten. Material for sequencing was blood. The receptors come from a human donor in good health.

This chain connects TRBV7-8 to TRBJ1-4; D call uncertain. CDR1 and CDR2 from the germline V gene are SGHVS and FQNEAQ. CDR3 length equals 12 residues. Trimming removed 8 bases from V and 5 bases from J, with 9 bases in between. The CDR3 sequence is CASPERNEKLFF. CDR3 DNA sequence: TGTGCCAGCCCCGAAAGGAATGAAAAACTGTTTTTT.

The chain is built from TRBV3-1 and TRBJ2-5; D possibly uses TRBD1 or TRBD2 (5 bases each). The DNA end favors TRBJ2-7, so the J call may be wrong. This CDR3 has 15 residues. Germline V gives CDR1 LGHDT, CDR2 YNNKEL (reference sequence). This chain's CDR3 is CASSQVVRGAYEQYF. As DNA, the CDR3 is TGTGCCAGCAGCCAAGTAGTCCGGGGCGCTTACGAGCAGTACTTC.

This clonotype has only a few counts. At one end, the junction sequence differs from germline, possibly due to a read error. The CDR3 bases are TGCGCCAGCAAGGACCTAGGCACACATACGCAGTATTTT. It translates to CASKDLGTHTQYF. V gene TRBV5-1 combines with J gene TRBJ2-3; no definite D call. The germline V gene has CDR1 SGHRS and CDR2 YFSETQ. The CDR3 covers 13 residues.

This clonotype was observed a few times. This chain joins TRBV24-1 and TRBJ2-3, with 7 bases that match TRBD2. Trimming cost V 1 base and J 0 bases; bases outside gene matches: 6. Per germline, CDR1 KGHDR and CDR2 SFDVKD. CDR3 length: 17 residues. The DNA for the CDR3 is TGTGCCACCAGTGATTTACGAGCGGGGCCCAGCACAGATACGCAGTATTTT. Its protein product is CATSDLRAGPSTDTQYF.

The V call is TRBV11-1, the J call TRBJ2-3, with no clear D. CDR3 length: 13 residues. Germline V lookup: CDR1 SGHAT, CDR2 FQDESV (reference sequence). V gave up 5 bases and J gave up 6 bases, with 12 bases separating them. The chain's CDR3 is CASSIPPADTQYF. CDR3 in DNA: TGTGCCAGCAGCATCCCTCCGGCGGATACGCAGTATTTT.

This clonotype was detected only a few times. V usage is TRBV9 and J usage is TRBJ2-1; 10 nucleotides agree with TRBD2. The ends lost 0 bases at V and 10 bases at J; junction bases unmatched: 10. The CDR3 length is 16 residues. CDR1 and CDR2 (germline): SGDLS, YYNGEE. In nucleotides, the CDR3 is TGTGCCAGCAGCGTAGAATTTAGCGGGGGGTCGGAAGAGCAGTTCTTC. Residues: CASSVEFSGGSEEQFF.

The chain combines TRBV20-1 with TRBJ2-5; tentatively, D is TRBD2 (6 bases). V was pared by 0 bases and J by 5 bases, with 16 bases between. This CDR3 spans 15 amino acids. Germline V CDR1 and CDR2: DFQATT, SNEGSKA (reference sequence). CDR3 coding DNA: TGCAGTGCTAGAGAGGCAGGGAGGTCTCGGGAGACCCAGTACTTC. Translation: CSAREAGRSRETQYF.

This clonotype was recorded a few times. The gene calls are TRBV7-9 and TRBJ1-2, with a possible D match to TRBD1 (5 bases). V lost 5 bases to trimming and J lost 7 bases, with 17 bases between them. The V gene's germline CDR1 is SEHNR and CDR2 FQNEAQ (reference sequence). This CDR3 region has 14 residues. The chain's CDR3 is CASSRPSQGSGYTF. The DNA for the CDR3 is TGTGCCAGCAGCCGCCCATCCCAGGGATCTGGCTACACCTTC. Based on the CDR3 plus reference TRBV7-9 and TRBJ1-2, the full variable domain is DTGVSQNPRHKITKRGQNVTFRCDPISEHNRLYWYRQTLGQGPEFLTYFQNEAQLEKSRLLSDRFSAERPKGSFSTLEIQRTEQGDSAMYLCASSRPSQGSGYTFGSGTRLTVV.

The J gene is TRBJ1-2, the V gene TRBV12-3 or TRBV12-4; weak D call: TRBD1 (6 bases). V was pared by 8 bases and J by 5 bases, with 21 bases between. The CDR3 totals 15 residues. This CDR3 reads CASSTLSQGSYGYTF. The DNA of the CDR3 is TGTGCCAGCTCTACCTTGTCTCAGGGGTCTTATGGCTACACCTTC.

The rearrangement links TRBV7-2 to TRBJ1-6; TRBD1 aligns across 7 bases. V gave up 5 bases and J gave up 4 bases; unmatched junction bases: 8. The CDR3 spans 16 residues. Germline lookup yields CDR1 SGHTA and CDR2 FQGNSA. This chain's CDR3 is CASSRDRALYNSPLHF. The CDR3 coding sequence is TGTGCCAGCAGCCGAGACAGGGCGCTTTATAATTCACCCCTCCACTTT.

The V gene is TRBV29-1, the J gene TRBJ2-1; D may be TRBD2 (6 bases). The CDR3 contains 13 residues. CDR1 is SQVTM and CDR2 is ANQGSEA in the germline V gene. Deletions cut 3 bases from V and 2 bases from J, with 8 bases between. CDR3 coding DNA: TGCAGCGTTGAGGGGAGGCCCTACAATGAGCAGTTCTTC. This translates into CSVEGRPYNEQFF.

The rearrangement links TRBV6-2 or TRBV6-3 to TRBJ1-5; D not certain. CDR1 and CDR2 from the germline V gene are MNHEY and SVGEGT. The CDR3 extends over 14 amino acids. Trimming stripped 3 bases from V and 4 bases from J, with 10 bases between. The chain's CDR3 is CASSYDYGNQPQHF. The CDR3 DNA sequence: TGTGCCAGCAGTTATGATTACGGTAATCAGCCCCAGCATTTT.

The chain links TRBV12-3 or TRBV12-4 to TRBJ1-1; no clear D gene. The V end lost 3 bases, the J end lost 2 bases, and 10 bases lay between the germline ends. This CDR3 comprises 14 residues. The CDR3 nucleotides are TGTGCCAGCAGTTTTATTAATCTAAACACTGAAGCTTTCTTT. Translation: CASSFINLNTEAFF.

The chain links TRBV9 to TRBJ2-7; tentative D call: TRBD1 (6 bases). The CDR3 extends over 15 amino acids. Trimming shortened V by 3 bases and J by 0 bases, and 13 bases separated the two germline ends. Germline V gene lookup returns CDR1 SGDLS and CDR2 YYNGEE. CDR3 DNA: TGTGCCAGCAGCGAGGGGGACGTGAGCTCCTACGAGCAGTACTTC. This sequence encodes CASSEGDVSSYEQYF.

V usage is TRBV4-3 and J usage is TRBJ2-7, with TRBD2 as a possible D gene (6 bases). Germline CDR1 reads LGHNA; CDR2 reads YSLEER. V lost 3 bases to trimming and J lost 2 bases, with 14 bases between them. This CDR3 is built from 15 residues. The CDR3 spells CASSHVGGGPYEQYF. CDR3 sequence (DNA): TGCGCCAGCAGCCACGTGGGTGGAGGGCCCTACGAGCAGTACTTC.

The V and J genes are TRBV6-5 and TRBJ2-5; D unclear. The DNA matches TRBJ2-7 better at its end, which makes the J call doubtful. Germline CDR1 MNHEY, CDR2 SVGAGI. The length of the CDR3 is 17 residues. The CDR3 DNA sequence: TGTGCCAGCAGTTACTCGGCGCCGAACTCCGTCCCATACGAGCAGTACTTC. The encoded protein is CASSYSAPNSVPYEQYF.

This chain joins TRBV7-9 and TRBJ2-5; TRBD1 matches 7 bases. With 5 bases clipped from V and 2 bases from J, the junction kept 11 bases outside the gene matches. Germline V lookup: CDR1 SEHNR, CDR2 FQNEAQ (reference sequence). This CDR3 contains 16 residues. Here the CDR3 reads CASSQLLYRGQETQYF. In nucleotides, the CDR3 is TGTGCCAGCAGCCAACTATTATACAGGGGTCAAGAGACCCAGTACTTC.

The rearrangement joins TRBV9 to TRBJ1-2; TRBD1 might be the D (6 bases). Germline V gene sequence: CDR1 SGDLS, CDR2 YYNGEE. The CDR3 runs 14 residues. Trimming cost V 4 bases and J 5 bases, with 15 bases left between them. The CDR3 spells CASSPTIGQYGYTF. DNA for the CDR3: TGTGCCAGCAGCCCGACTATTGGACAGTATGGCTACACCTTC.

This clonotype has a count of ten or more. V usage is TRBV25-1 and J usage is TRBJ1-6, with D unresolved. CDR3 length: 15 amino acids. Germline V gene sequence: CDR1 MGHDK, CDR2 SYGVNS. Trimming removed 2 bases from V and 2 bases from J, with 7 bases in between. CDR3 loop: CASSEGPAYNSPLHF. The CDR3 DNA reads TGTGCCAGCAGTGAAGGTCCCGCCTATAATTCACCCCTCCACTTT.

Regarding this clonotype: A far larger clone is only one base removed, so a read error is likely. The J gene is TRBJ2-5, the V gene TRBV5-4, with 9 bases aligning to TRBD1. Germline lookup yields CDR1 SGHNT and CDR2 YYREEE (reference sequence). The CDR3 sequence is 13 residues long. Unmatched junction bases numbered 5, after V lost 0 bases and J lost 11 bases. The CDR3, as DNA: TGTGCCAGCAGCTTGGGACAGGGGGACGGGCAGTACTTC. Protein: CASSLGQGDGQYF.

This clonotype was recorded a few times. The rearrangement joins TRBV20-1 to TRBJ2-3, with D perhaps TRBD1 or TRBD2 (5 bases each). V shed 1 base and J shed 3 bases, with 17 bases lying between them. This CDR3 spans 16 amino acids. Germline CDR1 DFQATT, CDR2 SNEGSKA (reference sequence). The CDR3 here is CSARGSGLSWTDTQYF. CDR3 nucleotides: TGCAGTGCTAGAGGTTCGGGGCTATCTTGGACAGATACGCAGTATTTT.

The V call is TRBV4-2, the J call TRBJ1-2, with a weak D call TRBD1 (6 bases). In germline, CDR1 is LGHNA, CDR2 YNFKEQ. This CDR3 has 16 residues. V was shortened by 4 bases and J by 0 bases, with 15 bases between the two germline ends. CDR3 region: CASSPTVTGTNYGYTF. DNA for the CDR3: TGTGCCAGCAGCCCGACGGTGACAGGTACTAACTATGGCTACACCTTC.